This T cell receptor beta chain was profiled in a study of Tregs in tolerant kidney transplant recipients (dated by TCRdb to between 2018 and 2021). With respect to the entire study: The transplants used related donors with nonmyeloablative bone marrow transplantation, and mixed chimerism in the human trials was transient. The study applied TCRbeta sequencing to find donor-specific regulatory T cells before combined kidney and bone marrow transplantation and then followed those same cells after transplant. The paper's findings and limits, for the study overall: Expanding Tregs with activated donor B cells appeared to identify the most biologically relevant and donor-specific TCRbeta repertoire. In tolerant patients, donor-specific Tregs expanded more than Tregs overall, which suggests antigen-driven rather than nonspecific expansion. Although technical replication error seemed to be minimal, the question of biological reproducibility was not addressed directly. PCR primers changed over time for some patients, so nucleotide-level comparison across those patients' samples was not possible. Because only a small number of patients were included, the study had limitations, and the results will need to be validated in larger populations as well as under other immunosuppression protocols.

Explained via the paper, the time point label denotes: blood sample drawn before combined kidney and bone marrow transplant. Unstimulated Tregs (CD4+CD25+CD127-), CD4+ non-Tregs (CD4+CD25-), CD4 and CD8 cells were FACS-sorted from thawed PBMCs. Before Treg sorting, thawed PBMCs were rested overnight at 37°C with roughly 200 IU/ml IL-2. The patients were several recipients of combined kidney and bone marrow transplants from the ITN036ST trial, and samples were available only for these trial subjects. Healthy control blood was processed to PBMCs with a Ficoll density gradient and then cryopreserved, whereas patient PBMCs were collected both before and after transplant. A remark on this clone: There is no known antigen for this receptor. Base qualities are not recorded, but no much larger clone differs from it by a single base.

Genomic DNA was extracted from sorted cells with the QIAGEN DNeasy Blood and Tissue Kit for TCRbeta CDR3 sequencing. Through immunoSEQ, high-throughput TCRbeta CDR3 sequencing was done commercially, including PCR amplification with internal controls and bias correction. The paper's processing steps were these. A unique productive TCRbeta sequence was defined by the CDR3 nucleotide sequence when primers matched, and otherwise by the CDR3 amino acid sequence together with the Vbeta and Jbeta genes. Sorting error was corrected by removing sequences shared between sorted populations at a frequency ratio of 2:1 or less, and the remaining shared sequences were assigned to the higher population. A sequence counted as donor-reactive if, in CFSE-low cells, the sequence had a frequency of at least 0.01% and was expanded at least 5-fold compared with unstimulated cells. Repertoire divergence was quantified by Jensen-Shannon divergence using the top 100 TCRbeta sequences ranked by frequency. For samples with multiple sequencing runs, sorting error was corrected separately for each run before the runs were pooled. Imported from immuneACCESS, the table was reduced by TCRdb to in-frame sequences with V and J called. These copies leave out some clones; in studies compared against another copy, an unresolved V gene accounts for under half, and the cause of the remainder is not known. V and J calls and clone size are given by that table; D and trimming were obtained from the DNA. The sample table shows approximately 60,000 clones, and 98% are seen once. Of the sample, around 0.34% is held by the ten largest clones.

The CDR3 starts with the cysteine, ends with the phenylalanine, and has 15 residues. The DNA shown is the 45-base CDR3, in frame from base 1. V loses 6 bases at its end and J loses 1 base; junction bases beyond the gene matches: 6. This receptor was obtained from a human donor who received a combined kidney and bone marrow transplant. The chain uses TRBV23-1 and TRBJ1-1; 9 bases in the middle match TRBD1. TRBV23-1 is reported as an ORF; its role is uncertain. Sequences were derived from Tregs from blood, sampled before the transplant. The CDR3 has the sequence CASRRTGVKNTEAFF. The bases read TGCGCCAGCAGACGGACAGGGGTGAAGAACACTGAAGCTTTCTTT.